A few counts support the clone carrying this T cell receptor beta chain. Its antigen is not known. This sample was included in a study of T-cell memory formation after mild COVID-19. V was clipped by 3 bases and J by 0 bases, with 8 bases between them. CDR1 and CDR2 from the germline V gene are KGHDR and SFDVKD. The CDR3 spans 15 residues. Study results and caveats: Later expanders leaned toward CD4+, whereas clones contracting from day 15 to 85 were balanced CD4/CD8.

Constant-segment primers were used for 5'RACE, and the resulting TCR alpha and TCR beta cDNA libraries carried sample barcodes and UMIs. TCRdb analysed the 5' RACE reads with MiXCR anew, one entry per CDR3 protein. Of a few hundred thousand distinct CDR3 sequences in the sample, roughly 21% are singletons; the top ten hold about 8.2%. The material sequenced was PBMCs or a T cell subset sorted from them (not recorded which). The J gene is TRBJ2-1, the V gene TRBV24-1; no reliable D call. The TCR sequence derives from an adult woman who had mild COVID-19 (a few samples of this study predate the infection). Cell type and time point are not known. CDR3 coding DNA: TGTGCCACCAGTGATATCAGTTCCTCCTACAATGAGCAGTTCTTC. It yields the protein CATSDISSSYNEQFF.